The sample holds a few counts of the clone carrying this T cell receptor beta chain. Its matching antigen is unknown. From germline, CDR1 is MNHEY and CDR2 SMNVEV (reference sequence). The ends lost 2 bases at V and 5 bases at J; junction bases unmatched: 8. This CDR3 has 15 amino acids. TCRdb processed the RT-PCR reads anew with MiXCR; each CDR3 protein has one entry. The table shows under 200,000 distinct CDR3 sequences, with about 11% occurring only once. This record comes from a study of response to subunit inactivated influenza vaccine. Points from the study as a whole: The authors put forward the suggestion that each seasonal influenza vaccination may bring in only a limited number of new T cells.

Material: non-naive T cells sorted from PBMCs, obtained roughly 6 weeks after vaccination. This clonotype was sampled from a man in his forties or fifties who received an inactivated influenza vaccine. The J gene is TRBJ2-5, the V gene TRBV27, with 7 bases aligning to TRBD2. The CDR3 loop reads CASSLGAGAGETQYF. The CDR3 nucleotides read TGTGCCAGCAGTTTAGGGGCGGGAGCGGGGGAGACCCAGTACTTC.